This entry lists 15 T cell receptor beta chains sequenced from one sample in a study of blood T cell repertoires in COVID-19. TCRdb's copy holds only in-frame clones and misses some; the assay was immunoSEQ multiplex PCR. This sample has some 48,000 clones; 70% to 90% occur once, and the top ten carry approximately 3%. Sequencing was carried out using peripheral blood. The receptor source for this set is a man aged 45-65 years with active COVID-19.

V is TRBV29-1 and J is TRBJ1-2, with D perhaps matching TRBD1 (6 bases). CDR1 and CDR2 from the germline V gene are SQVTM and ANQGSEA. The length of the CDR3 is 16 residues. The V gene lost 6 bases and the J gene lost 0 bases, with 20 bases spanning the gap. The CDR3 loop is CSVTPLKDSANYGYTF. The CDR3 DNA reads as TGCAGCGTAACTCCGTTAAAGGACAGCGCTAACTATGGCTACACCTTC. Variable domain in full (rest from reference TRBV29-1 and TRBJ1-2): SAVISQKPSRDICQRGTSLTIQCQVDSQVTMMFWYRQQPGQSLTLIATANQGSEATYESGFVIDKFPISRPNLTFSTLTVSNMSPEDSSIYLCSVTPLKDSANYGYTFGSGTRLTVV.

The chain links TRBV5-1 to TRBJ2-3, with D unclear. Between the trimmed V and J ends, which lost 0 bases and 1 base, there was a span of 9 bases. Per germline, CDR1 SGHRS and CDR2 YFSETQ. The CDR3 covers 15 residues. This chain's CDR3 is CASSLAHRGTDTQYF. CDR3 nucleotides: TGCGCCAGCAGCTTGGCCCATCGGGGCACAGATACGCAGTATTTT.

A single count supports this clone. The chain uses TRBV18 and TRBJ2-7, with D maybe TRBD1 (6 bases). Trimming left V 5 bases short and J 3 bases short, with 17 bases between. Germline V gene sequence: CDR1 KGHSH, CDR2 LQKENI. The CDR3 runs to 15 residues. This CDR3 is CASSLDRTSSYEQYV. The CDR3 DNA reads TGTGCCAGCTCATTAGACAGGACCTCCAGCTACGAGCAGTACGTC.

V usage is TRBV6-2 or TRBV6-3 and J usage is TRBJ1-5; tentative D call: TRBD1 (6 bases). Trimming pared 6 bases from V and 7 bases from J, leaving 16 bases between. CDR1 and CDR2 from the germline V gene are MNHEY and SVGEGT. The CDR3 is made up of 14 amino acids. The CDR3 is CASSSGRQVQPQHF. CDR3 nucleotides: TGTGCCAGCAGCAGCGGACGACAGGTCCAGCCCCAGCATTTT.

The chain has TRBV18 and TRBJ2-7, with D perhaps TRBD2 (7 bases). From germline, CDR1 is KGHSH and CDR2 LQKENI. Between the trimmed V and J ends, which lost 3 bases and 6 bases, there was a span of 15 bases. The CDR3 has 14 amino acids. CDR3 DNA: TGTGCCAGCTCACCGGACCCGGGGGGCGGCGAGCAGTACTTC. Its translation: CASSPDPGGGEQYF.

The chain couples TRBV28 to TRBJ1-2, with D perhaps matching TRBD1 (6 bases). Germline CDR1 reads MDHEN; CDR2 reads SYDVKM. V was cut by 2 bases and J by 3 bases, with 10 bases left in between. The CDR3 covers 14 residues. CDR3 bases: TGTGCCAGCAGTTTACCAGGGGCTTACTATGGCTACACCTTC. This gives the protein CASSLPGAYYGYTF.

This clone has a single count. The CDR3 DNA reads TGTGCCAGCAGCGGGGGACTAGCGGGTGGGATCTCTCGCTACGAGCAGTACGTC. It codes for CASSGGLAGGISRYEQYV. The V call is TRBV5-5, the J call TRBJ2-7; TRBD2 agrees at 12 bases. CDR1 and CDR2 (germline): SGHKS, YYEKEE (reference sequence). CDR3 size: 18 residues. Trimming at V came to 4 bases and at J to 3 bases, leaving 14 bases not matched to a gene.

The chain employs TRBV18 and TRBJ1-2; D is uncertain. Between the trimmed V and J ends, which lost 2 bases and 1 base, there was a span of 11 bases. The CDR3 spans 15 residues. CDR1 is KGHSH and CDR2 is LQKENI in the germline V gene. Here the CDR3 DNA reads TGTGCCAGCTCACCATTAAGGGAGATTAACTATGGCTACACCTTC. This codes for CASSPLREINYGYTF.

This rearrangement joins TRBV6-5 to TRBJ1-2, with 8 bases lining up with TRBD1. Germline V gene sequence: CDR1 MNHEY, CDR2 SVGAGI. Trimming took 6 bases from V and 8 from J; bases not matched to a gene: 5. The CDR3 loop spans 12 amino acids. CDR3 nucleotide sequence: TGTGCCAGCAGAGACAGGGGCCAAGGCTACACCTTC. It codes for CASRDRGQGYTF.

The genes are TRBV9 and TRBJ1-1; D is unresolved. Trimming cost V 2 bases and J 2 bases, with 7 bases left between them. CDR3 length equals 13 residues. From germline, CDR1 is SGDLS and CDR2 YYNGEE. The CDR3 reads CASSVHSNTEAFF. The CDR3 DNA follows: TGTGCCAGCAGCGTTCACAGTAACACTGAAGCTTTCTTT.

The chain links TRBV7-2 to TRBJ2-5; 10 bases are shared with TRBD2. CDR1 is SGHTA and CDR2 is FQGNSA in the germline V gene. This CDR3 spans 15 amino acids. Losses at the gene ends were 4 bases for V and 1 base for J; bases not matched to a gene: 3. In DNA form, the CDR3 reads TGTGCCAGCAGCTCTCCTAGCGGGGGCCAAGAGACCCAGTACTTC. Amino acid sequence: CASSSPSGGQETQYF.

This clone was seen more than once but under ten times. The chain has TRBV6-5 and TRBJ1-5; possible D gene TRBD1, 6 bases. CDR1 and CDR2 (germline): MNHEY, SVGAGI. CDR3 length: 13 amino acids. V was clipped by 6 bases and J by 9 bases, with 15 bases between them. The CDR3 region is CASRPTGLGPQHF. In nucleotides, the CDR3 is TGTGCCAGCAGGCCTACAGGGCTTGGGCCCCAGCATTTT.

The V call is TRBV9, the J call TRBJ2-3; TRBD2 agrees at 11 bases. V shed 7 bases, J shed 3 bases, and the junction held 10 bases outside the gene matches. The CDR3 covers 16 residues. CDR1 is SGDLS and CDR2 is YYNGEE in the germline V gene. CDR3 in amino acids: CASSGLAGGLTDTQYF. Written as DNA, the CDR3 is TGTGCCAGCTCAGGGCTAGCGGGGGGACTTACAGATACGCAGTATTTT. The whole variable domain, remainder taken from reference TRBV9 and TRBJ2-3, is DSGVTQTPKHLITATGQRVTLRCSPRSGDLSVYWYQQSLDQGLQFLIQYYNGEERAKGNILERFSAQQFPDLHSELNLSSLELGDSALYFCASSGLAGGLTDTQYFGPGTRLTVL.

The V gene is TRBV4-2, the J gene TRBJ1-2; 8 bases match TRBD1. The CDR3 totals 14 residues. V was clipped by 2 bases and J by 8 bases; unmatched bases: 7. Per germline, CDR1 LGHNA and CDR2 YNFKEQ. This CDR3 is CASSQLTGAQGYTF. In DNA, the CDR3 is TGTGCCAGCAGCCAATTGACAGGGGCGCAAGGCTACACCTTC.

This clone was seen a handful of times. This chain joins TRBV6-5 and TRBJ1-5; D not certain. This CDR3 is 14 amino acids long. Trimming pared 5 bases from V and 2 bases from J, leaving 10 bases between. The germline V gene has CDR1 MNHEY and CDR2 SVGAGI. Here the CDR3 reads CASSMSGGNQPQHF. The DNA for the CDR3 is TGTGCCAGCAGTATGAGTGGAGGCAATCAGCCCCAGCATTTT.